The 10 T cell receptor beta chains below come from one sample, sequenced in a study of cytotoxic CD8 clonotypes in ibrutinib-treated CLL. The table came from immunoSEQ multiplex PCR; TCRdb's copy has only in-frame clones and leaves some out. The table lists over 15,000 clones, roughly 80% of them singletons. The source was PBMCs, collected before ibrutinib treatment. The receptors derive from a human donor with chronic lymphocytic leukemia.

The chain carries TRBV7-3 and TRBJ2-1, with 11 bases aligning to TRBD2. The CDR3 consists of 15 residues. The V segment lost 5 bases and the J segment 3 bases; nucleotides outside the gene matches: 3. Germline CDR1 SGHTA, CDR2 FQGTGA. This chain's CDR3 is CASSLGLAGYNEQFF. The CDR3 coding sequence is TGTGCCAGCAGCCTCGGACTAGCGGGCTACAATGAGCAGTTCTTC.

This clone was picked up one time. The genes are TRBV5-6 and TRBJ1-2; the D gene is possibly TRBD1 (5 bases). The germline V and J ends were trimmed by 5 bases and 4 bases, with 18 bases remaining between them. Germline assignment: CDR1 SGHDT and CDR2 YYEEEE. This CDR3 region has 15 residues. The CDR3 bases are TGTGCCAGCAGTTCATACAAAACGGGGGGCTATGGCTACACCTTC. Residues: CASSSYKTGGYGYTF.

This sequence joins TRBV4-3 and TRBJ1-5; tentatively, D is TRBD1 (5 bases). The CDR3 sequence is 14 residues long. Per germline, CDR1 LGHNA and CDR2 YSLEER. Between the trimmed V and J ends, which lost 0 bases and 4 bases, there was a span of 7 bases. The CDR3 DNA follows: TGCGCCAGCAGCCAAGATCGGGGGAATCAGCCCCAGCATTTT. Its translation: CASSQDRGNQPQHF.

This chain joins TRBV30 and TRBJ1-6; D may be TRBD1 (6 bases). The CDR3 totals 15 residues. Germline CDR1 GTSNPN, CDR2 SVGIG (reference sequence). Trimming removed 0 bases at V and 7 bases at J, with 13 bases between. The chain's CDR3 is CAWSVPAGVNSPLHF. In DNA form, the CDR3 reads TGTGCCTGGAGTGTACCGGCAGGGGTCAATTCACCCCTCCACTTT.

The chain recombines TRBV5-4 with TRBJ2-5, with D perhaps matching TRBD2 (5 bases). The V end was cut by 1 base, the J end by 2 bases, with 9 bases between. Germline values: CDR1 SGHNT, CDR2 YYREEE (reference sequence). The CDR3 covers 14 residues. In DNA form, the CDR3 reads TGTGCCAGCAGCTTGACCGGGGTACAAGAGACCCAGTACTTC. Its protein product is CASSLTGVQETQYF.

This chain connects TRBV4-3 to TRBJ2-5, with TRBD2 as a possible D gene (6 bases). Trimming left V 1 base short and J 5 bases short, with 14 bases between. CDR3 length: 15 residues. Germline CDR1 is LGHNA and CDR2 is YSLEER. CDR3 DNA sequence: TGCGCCAGCAGCCAAGTAGCGGCAGGACGCGAGACCCAGTACTTC. Translated: CASSQVAAGRETQYF.

The V call is TRBV29-1, the J call TRBJ2-3, with 8 bases aligning to TRBD1. Germline CDR1 reads SQVTM; CDR2 reads ANQGSEA. V dropped 5 bases and J dropped 5; count of bases not matched to a gene: 6. CDR3 length equals 13 residues. The CDR3 loop reads CSVRTGTIDTQYF. The CDR3 coding sequence is TGCAGCGTTCGGACAGGGACCATAGATACGCAGTATTTT.

This clone was seen once. The rearrangement joins TRBV30 to TRBJ2-7; D perhaps matches TRBD2 (5 bases). Germline V gene lookup returns CDR1 GTSNPN and CDR2 SVGIG (reference sequence). The CDR3 consists of 15 residues. With 7 bases removed from V and 2 bases from J, the gap between germline ends came to 21 bases. The CDR3 DNA sequence: TGTGCCTCCTCCGGGGTAGCCAGGTCCGCCTACGAGCAGTACTTC. This translates into CASSGVARSAYEQYF. The full variable domain, in which reference TRBV30 and TRBJ2-7 provide the parts outside the CDR3, is SQTIHQWPATLVQPVGSPLSLECTVEGTSNPNLYWYRQAAGRGLQLLFYSVGIGQISSEVPQNLSASRPQDRQFILSSKKLLLSDSGFYLCASSGVARSAYEQYFGPGTRLTVT.

This clone came up once. V usage is TRBV5-4 and J usage is TRBJ2-3, with D perhaps matching TRBD1 or TRBD2 (6 bases each). The V gene's germline CDR1 is SGHNT and CDR2 YYREEE (reference sequence). V lost 4 bases and J 4 bases, leaving 13 bases between the germline ends. CDR3 length equals 14 residues. The CDR3 bases are TGTGCCAGCAGCCGGGTTAGGGGGGCAGATACGCAGTATTTT. Protein: CASSRVRGADTQYF. Full variable domain (missing parts from reference TRBV5-4 and TRBJ2-3): ETGVTQSPTHLIKTRGQQVTLRCSSQSGHNTVSWYQQALGQGPQFIFQYYREEENGRGNFPPRFSGLQFPNYSSELNVNALELDDSALYLCASSRVRGADTQYFGPGTRLTVL.

The chain joins TRBV6-1 to TRBJ2-7; D tentatively reads TRBD1 or TRBD2 (6 bases each). CDR1 and CDR2 from the germline V gene are MNHNS and SASEGT. This CDR3 comprises 13 residues. V was shortened by 2 bases and J by 6 bases, with 11 bases between the two germline ends. This chain's CDR3 is CASSEKWGAEQYF. The CDR3 DNA reads TGTGCCAGCAGTGAAAAATGGGGGGCCGAGCAGTACTTC.